One and the same sample provided the 3 T cell receptor beta chains below, sequenced in a study of blood T cells in healthy people across ages. A second PCR of 7 to 11 cycles used a sample-barcoded 5' primer and a J-beta primer mix. TCRdb processed the 5' RACE reads anew with MiXCR; each CDR3 protein has one entry. The data show about 1,500,000 distinct CDR3 sequences, around 39% seen once. Sequencing input: blood. All receptors derive from a woman aged 18-35 years in good health.

This clonotype was counted a few times. The chain links TRBV3-1 to TRBJ1-5; 7 nucleotides agree with TRBD1. The germline V gene has CDR1 LGHDT and CDR2 YNNKEL (reference sequence). V shed 1 base and J 0 bases; nucleotides not matched to a gene: 3. This CDR3 is 16 amino acids long. CDR3 protein: CASSQGTGASNQPQHF. The CDR3 nucleotides read TGTGCCAGCAGCCAAGGAACAGGGGCTAGCAATCAGCCCCAGCATTTT.

Only a few counts were recorded for this clonotype. The chain recombines TRBV7-2 with TRBJ2-3; D is unresolved. The germline V gene encodes CDR1 SGHTA and CDR2 FQGNSA. This CDR3 contains 13 residues. Trimming removed 3 bases from V and 6 bases from J, with 10 bases in between. CDR3 coding DNA: TGTGCCAGCAGCTTCGTCAGCGAGGATACGCAGTATTTT. This encodes CASSFVSEDTQYF.

This clonotype was observed once. V is TRBV20-1 and J is TRBJ2-3; the D is unclear. V shed 5 bases and J shed 6 bases, with 18 bases lying between them. There are 14 residues in the CDR3. Germline assignment: CDR1 DFQATT and CDR2 SNEGSKA (reference sequence). CDR3 residues: CSAHQVVRSDTQYF. CDR3 bases: TGCAGTGCTCACCAAGTGGTGAGGTCTGATACGCAGTATTTT.